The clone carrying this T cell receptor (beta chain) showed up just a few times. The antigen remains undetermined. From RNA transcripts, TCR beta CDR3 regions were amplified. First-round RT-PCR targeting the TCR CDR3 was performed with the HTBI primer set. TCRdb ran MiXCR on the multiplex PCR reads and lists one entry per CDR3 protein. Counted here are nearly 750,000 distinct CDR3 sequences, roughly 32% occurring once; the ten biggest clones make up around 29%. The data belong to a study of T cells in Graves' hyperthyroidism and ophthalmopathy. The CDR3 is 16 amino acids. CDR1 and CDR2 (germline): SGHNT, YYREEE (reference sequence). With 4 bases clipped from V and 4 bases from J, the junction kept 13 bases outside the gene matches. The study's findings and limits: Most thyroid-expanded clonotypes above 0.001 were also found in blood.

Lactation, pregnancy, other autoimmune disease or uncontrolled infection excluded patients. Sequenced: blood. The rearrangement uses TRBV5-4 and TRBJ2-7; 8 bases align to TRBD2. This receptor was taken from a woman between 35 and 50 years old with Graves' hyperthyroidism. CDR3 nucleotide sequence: TGTGCCAGCAGCCCACGCTCAACTAGCGGAAATTACGAGCAGTACTTC. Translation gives CASSPRSTSGNYEQYF.